The source of this TCR beta chain is a study of blood T cell repertoires in COVID-19. Whole-study context: There were acute and convalescent COVID-19 samples, and they came from the United States, Italy and Spain. T cells, B-cell-depleted T cells, or PBMCs supplied cDNA or gDNA.

The CDR3 length is 16 residues. Trimming cost V 6 bases and J 1 base; bases outside gene matches: 5. CDR1 is MNHEY and CDR2 is SMNVEV in the germline V gene (reference sequence). The cohort comprised adults aged 18 to 89 years residing in approximately 22 US areas. The authors' processing: Reference gene primer amplification yielded estimated nucleated cell counts. TCRdb's copy holds only in-frame clones and misses some; the assay was immunoSEQ multiplex PCR. The V and J calls and clone size were taken over from that table, and D and trimming were inferred from the DNA. This sample has about 180,000 clones, with 86% found just once.

The sequencing input was PBMCs or T cells enriched from blood (not recorded which). The rearrangement uses TRBV27 and TRBJ2-1; TRBD2 agrees at 11 bases. The clonotype originates from a woman in her 30s who had recovered from COVID-19. CDR3 nucleotide sequence: TGTGCCAGCAGATTTACTAGCGGGAGTTCCTACAATGAGCAGTTCTTC. The encoded protein is CASRFTSGSSYNEQFF.